This T cell receptor beta chain was retrieved from a study of Ad26.COV2.S vaccination and SARS-CoV-2 variants. Study overall: Among those in the COV1001 Ad26.COV2.S trial arm was the donor.

The sample's treatment: about 20 received Ad26.COV2.S at low or high dose, single or two shots; a few received placebo; per-sample allocation not given. Collection of samples fell on day 63 after the first vaccine or placebo injection. An adult aged 18-55 years in Boston served as the donor. Broader study findings: Possibly, TCR breadth and depth analyses underestimated total T cell responses. Non-spike TCR breadth showed similarity between vaccine and placebo recipients.

With regard to this clone: Its antigen remains unknown.

Generated by immunoSEQ multiplex PCR, the TCRdb table keeps only in-frame clones and is missing some. Among hundreds of thousands of clones listed, roughly four fifths were seen once. The germline gives CDR1 ENHRY, CDR2 SYGVKD. The CDR3 covers 15 residues. With V trimmed by 10 bases and J by 5 bases, 9 bases remained unmatched. The sequence came from a person between 18 and 65 years old who received the Ad26.COV2.S COVID-19 vaccine or a placebo. The material sequenced was peripheral blood, taken in a trial of Ad26.COV2.S vaccine versus placebo. V and J are TRBV10-3 and TRBJ2-1, with 12 bases lining up with TRBD2. The CDR3 region is CATGKTSGRDNEQFF. The CDR3, as DNA: TGTGCCACCGGCAAGACTAGCGGGAGAGACAATGAGCAGTTCTTC.